These 27 T cell receptor beta chains originate from one sample sequenced in a study of blood T cell repertoires in COVID-19 (dated by TCRdb to the early 2020s). Libraries were made using the immunoSEQ multiplex PCR assay. TCRdb retrieved this table from immuneACCESS and kept in-frame rearrangements only. Not all clones are present; in checked studies, unresolved V genes account for under half, and no reason is known for the remainder. The sample table lists a few hundred thousand clones, around 84% of them with a count of one. 1.5% of the sample is taken by the ten largest. The sequencing sample was made of peripheral blood. Source of these receptors: a woman aged 40-49 years who had recovered from COVID-19.

The chain uses TRBV24-1 and TRBJ2-7; 10 bases align to TRBD1. Germline lookup yields CDR1 KGHDR and CDR2 SFDVKD. This CDR3 region has 18 residues. Trimming took 5 bases from V and 1 from J; bases not matched to a gene: 13. Here the CDR3 DNA reads TGTGCCACCAGTGGGAATAATCCGGGACAGGGGACATCCTACGAGCAGTACTTC. Translation: CATSGNNPGQGTSYEQYF.

A single count supports this clone. V and J are TRBV28 and TRBJ2-3; 8 nucleotides line up with TRBD1. The V gene end was trimmed by 7 bases and the J gene end by 0 bases; junction bases not matched to a gene: 9. Germline V CDR1 and CDR2: MDHEN, SYDVKM. The CDR3 contains 16 residues. Written as DNA, the CDR3 is TGTGCCAGCACCGCGCCAGGGGGCTTGAGCACAGATACGCAGTATTTT. It codes for CASTAPGGLSTDTQYF.

The chain joins TRBV6-5 to TRBJ2-1, with TRBD1 identical over 10 bases. CDR1 and CDR2 from the germline V gene are MNHEY and SVGAGI. The length of the CDR3 is 16 residues. Germline trimming cut 2 bases from V and 7 bases from J; bases unmatched to any gene: 8. CDR3 DNA sequence: TGTGCCAGCAGTTACGGGGGGACAGGGGCTAGGAATGAGCAGTTCTTC. As protein: CASSYGGTGARNEQFF.

The genes are TRBV6-5 and TRBJ2-7, with TRBD1 matching 7 bases. Germline V gene lookup returns CDR1 MNHEY and CDR2 SVGAGI. Trimming at V came to 0 bases and at J to 4 bases, leaving 6 bases not matched to a gene. The CDR3 covers 15 residues. CDR3 sequence reads: CASSYSQGERYEQYF. As DNA, the CDR3 is TGTGCCAGCAGTTACTCCCAGGGGGAGCGGTACGAGCAGTACTTC.

This chain joins TRBV5-4 and TRBJ2-7, with D possibly being TRBD1 (6 bases). There are 13 residues in the CDR3. The V end lost 4 bases, the J end lost 4 bases, and 12 bases lay between the germline ends. Germline V gene lookup returns CDR1 SGHNT and CDR2 YYREEE (reference sequence). The CDR3 DNA follows: TGTGCCAGCAGCCTCAATAGGGGGTACGAGCAGTACTTC. It specifies CASSLNRGYEQYF.

The V gene is TRBV19, the J gene TRBJ1-6; 8 bases fit TRBD1. Per the germline V gene, CDR1 is LNHDA and CDR2 is SQIVND (reference sequence). This CDR3 spans 18 amino acids. V lost 4 bases, J lost 3 bases, and 11 bases stayed unmatched. Written as DNA, the CDR3 is TGTGCCAGTAGTAAAGACCTTCGACAGGGGTTCTATAATTCACCCCTCCACTTT. It is translated as CASSKDLRQGFYNSPLHF.

The rearrangement joins TRBV15 to TRBJ1-1; possibly TRBD1 for D (5 bases). V lost 6 bases and J lost 0, with 11 bases in between. Germline V gene data show CDR1 as LNHNV and CDR2 as YYDKDF (reference sequence). CDR3 size: 14 residues. The CDR3 loop is CATRRGTMNTEAFF. DNA for the CDR3: TGTGCCACCAGAAGGGGCACGATGAACACTGAAGCTTTCTTT. The variable domain in full, with the rest retrieved from reference TRBV15 and TRBJ1-1, is DAMVIQNPRYQVTQFGKPVTLSCSQTLNHNVMYWYQQKSSQAPKLLFHYYDKDFNNEADTPDNFQSRRPNTSFCFLDIRSPGLGDTAMYLCATRRGTMNTEAFFGQGTRLTVV.

Worth noting for this clone: Sequence at one end of the junction differs from germline and may be a read error. V usage is TRBV28 and J usage is TRBJ2-3, with TRBD2 matching over 9 bases. Germline lookup yields CDR1 MDHEN and CDR2 SYDVKM. The CDR3 runs to 14 residues. In DNA, the CDR3 is TGCGCACTGGCGGGGGGGCCGAGCACAGATACGCAGTATTTT. Translation: CALAGGPSTDTQYF.

The rearrangement uses TRBV6-5 and TRBJ1-3; D is undetermined. The CDR3 length is 14 residues. V lost 7 bases, J lost 1 base, and 11 bases lay in between. Germline CDR1 MNHEY, CDR2 SVGAGI. The CDR3 spells CASTRPGSGNTIYF. DNA for the CDR3: TGTGCCAGCACTCGCCCGGGATCTGGAAACACCATATATTTT.

This rearrangement joins TRBV6-4 to TRBJ2-2; 11 bases match TRBD2. Germline V gives CDR1 MRHNA, CDR2 SNTAGT. Losses at the gene ends were 5 bases for V and 3 bases for J; bases not matched to a gene: 2. The CDR3 is 15 residues long. CDR3 bases: TGTGCCAGCAGTAAGACTAGCGGGGACACCGGGGAGCTGTTTTTT. This codes for CASSKTSGDTGELFF.

The rearrangement uses TRBV27 and TRBJ2-1; D gene uncertain. CDR3 size: 13 residues. Germline CDR1 and CDR2: MNHEY and SMNVEV (reference sequence). With 1 base removed from V and 3 bases from J, the gap between germline ends came to 4 bases. The DNA of the CDR3 is TGTGCCAGCAGTTTATACAGCTACAATGAGCAGTTCTTC. It encodes CASSLYSYNEQFF.

The rearrangement uses TRBV4-1 and TRBJ2-2, with a tentative D call TRBD1 (5 bases). Per germline, CDR1 MGHRA and CDR2 YSYEKL. The CDR3 spans 19 residues. The V end lost 0 bases, the J end lost 6 bases, and 23 bases lay between the germline ends. CDR3: CASSQDGLQGILNPGELFF. The CDR3 DNA sequence: TGCGCCAGCAGCCAAGATGGGCTCCAGGGAATTCTCAATCCCGGGGAGCTGTTTTTT.

This chain connects TRBV4-1 to TRBJ1-2; weak D call: TRBD1 (6 bases). Germline CDR1 and CDR2: MGHRA and YSYEKL. This CDR3 contains 16 residues. Trimming removed 1 base at V and 7 bases at J, with 19 bases between. CDR3 nucleotide sequence: TGCGCCAGCAGCCAAGTTACTTTCGCAGGGGAATCTGGCTACACCTTC. Its translation: CASSQVTFAGESGYTF.

V is TRBV6-5 and J is TRBJ1-2; 10 bases align to TRBD1. Germline CDR1 MNHEY, CDR2 SVGAGI. This CDR3 spans 14 amino acids. V gave up 7 bases and J gave up 5 bases; unmatched junction bases: 7. The CDR3 reads CASTPGQGLYGYTF. The DNA of the CDR3 is TGTGCCAGCACCCCGGGACAGGGGTTGTATGGCTACACCTTC.

This chain joins TRBV7-2 and TRBJ1-1; possibly TRBD1 for D (5 bases). CDR1 and CDR2 (germline): SGHTA, FQGNSA. This CDR3 has 15 amino acids. Trimming took 5 bases from V and 6 from J, leaving 19 bases between them. The chain's CDR3 is CASSLVVAGLAEAFF. The CDR3 DNA sequence: TGTGCCAGCAGCCTAGTTGTTGCGGGGCTAGCTGAAGCTTTCTTT.

This clone has a single count. The rearrangement links TRBV6-6 to TRBJ2-7; the match to TRBD1 covers 9 bases. With 5 bases clipped from V and 3 bases from J, the junction kept 8 bases outside the gene matches. This CDR3 spans 15 amino acids. Germline CDR1 MNHNY, CDR2 SVGAGI (reference sequence). In DNA, the CDR3 is TGTGCCAGCAGTACCACCGGGACAGGGATCTACGAGCAGTACTTC. As protein: CASSTTGTGIYEQYF.

The chain links TRBV28 to TRBJ1-1; perhaps TRBD1 as D (6 bases). This CDR3 has 15 residues. The germline V gene encodes CDR1 MDHEN and CDR2 SYDVKM. V was cut by 9 bases and J by 4 bases, with 21 bases left in between. The CDR3 DNA reads TGTGCCAGTCATAGGGACACTCCTTGGGGCACTGAAGCTTTCTTT. This gives the protein CASHRDTPWGTEAFF.

The chain combines TRBV18 with TRBJ1-5, with D perhaps TRBD1 (5 bases). CDR3 length equals 16 residues. V was cut by 1 base and J by 1 base, with 11 bases left in between. Per the germline V gene, CDR1 is KGHSH and CDR2 is LQKENI. In nucleotides, the CDR3 is TGTGCCAGCTCACCACAGGACACTTCAAGCAATCAGCCCCAGCATTTT. This codes for CASSPQDTSSNQPQHF.

This chain joins TRBV12-5 and TRBJ2-3; D might be TRBD1 (5 bases). Per germline, CDR1 LGHNT and CDR2 FRNRAP. V gave up 7 bases and J gave up 0 bases, with 14 bases separating them. This CDR3 contains 15 residues. CDR3 DNA: TGTGCTAGTGCCCTGACAGTTACTAGCACAGATACGCAGTATTTT. The encoded protein is CASALTVTSTDTQYF.

This sequence joins TRBV5-1 and TRBJ1-1; D ambiguous. CDR3 length: 14 amino acids. Germline V gene lookup returns CDR1 SGHRS and CDR2 YFSETQ. V was shortened by 5 bases and J by 1 base, with 12 bases between the two germline ends. The CDR3 spells CASSTTRPNTEAFF. CDR3 nucleotide sequence: TGCGCCAGCAGTACCACCAGGCCGAACACTGAAGCTTTCTTT.

This chain connects TRBV27 to TRBJ1-2, with 8 positions matching TRBD1. The CDR3 extends over 12 amino acids. Losses at the gene ends were 6 bases for V and 7 bases for J; bases not matched to a gene: 4. CDR1 is MNHEY, CDR2 SMNVEV, per germline (reference sequence). CDR3 residues: CASSRTGTGYTF. CDR3 sequence (DNA): TGTGCCAGCAGCAGGACAGGGACTGGCTACACCTTC.

The J gene is TRBJ1-4, the V gene TRBV7-9; 10 bases match TRBD1. CDR1 is SEHNR, CDR2 FQNEAQ, per germline (reference sequence). V was clipped by 5 bases and J by 5 bases; unmatched bases: 5. The CDR3 is 15 residues long. In nucleotides, the CDR3 is TGTGCCAGCAGCCTTGGGACAGGGGCAAATGAAAAACTGTTTTTT. Protein: CASSLGTGANEKLFF.

The V call is TRBV11-2, the J call TRBJ2-5; 8 bases map to TRBD2. This CDR3 region has 14 residues. The V gene end was trimmed by 6 bases and the J gene end by 1 base; junction bases not matched to a gene: 4. Germline V lookup: CDR1 SGHAT, CDR2 FQNNGV. The CDR3 region has the DNA TGTGCCAGCAGATCGGGGGGGAGCCAAGAGACCCAGTACTTC. This translates into CASRSGGSQETQYF.

The V call is TRBV5-1, the J call TRBJ1-2, with a possible D match to TRBD1 (5 bases). Per the germline V gene, CDR1 is SGHRS and CDR2 is YFSETQ. The V and J ends lost 0 bases and 4 bases respectively, with 10 bases between them. This CDR3 spans 14 amino acids. Written as DNA, the CDR3 is TGCGCCAGCAGCTTGGGGGGGGACGCCTATGGCTACACCTTC. It translates to CASSLGGDAYGYTF.

V and J are TRBV6-5 and TRBJ2-1, with TRBD1 matching over 7 bases. V lost 7 bases to trimming and J lost 7 bases; unmatched junction nucleotides: 10. The CDR3 runs to 14 residues. CDR1 is MNHEY, CDR2 SVGAGI, per germline. CDR3 region: CASNPRRGPNEQFF. CDR3 sequence (DNA): TGTGCCAGCAATCCGCGTAGGGGGCCAAATGAGCAGTTCTTC.

This chain joins TRBV9 and TRBJ2-7, with D perhaps matching TRBD1 (6 bases). This CDR3 has 15 residues. CDR1 and CDR2 (germline): SGDLS, YYNGEE. Trimming removed 4 bases from V and 3 bases from J, with 17 bases in between. This CDR3 is CASSPVPTGIYEQYF. CDR3 nucleotides: TGTGCCAGCAGCCCAGTCCCGACAGGCATCTACGAGCAGTACTTC.

The rearrangement uses TRBV4-1 and TRBJ1-5; D call uncertain. V lost 0 bases and J lost 7, with 7 bases in between. Germline values: CDR1 MGHRA, CDR2 YSYEKL. This CDR3 has 13 residues. CDR3 nucleotide sequence: TGCGCCAGCAGCCAAGAAGGAGCCCAGCCCCAGCATTTT. Translated, it gives CASSQEGAQPQHF.